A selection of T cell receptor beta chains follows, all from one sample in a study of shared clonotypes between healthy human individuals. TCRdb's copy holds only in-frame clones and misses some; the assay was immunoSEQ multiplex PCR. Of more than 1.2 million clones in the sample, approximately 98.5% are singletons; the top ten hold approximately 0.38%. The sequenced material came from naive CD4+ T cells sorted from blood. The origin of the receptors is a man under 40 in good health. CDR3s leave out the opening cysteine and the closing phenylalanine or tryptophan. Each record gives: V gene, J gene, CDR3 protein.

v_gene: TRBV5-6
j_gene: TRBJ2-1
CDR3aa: ASSPLVTSGSHEQF

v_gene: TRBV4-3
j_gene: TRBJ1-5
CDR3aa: ASSHDSTNQPQH

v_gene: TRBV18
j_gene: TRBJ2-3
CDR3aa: ASSPKTLRSVTDTQY

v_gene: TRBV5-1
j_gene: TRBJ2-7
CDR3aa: ASSQIGGPAYEQY

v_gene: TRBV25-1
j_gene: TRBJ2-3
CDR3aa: ASSERGDTQY

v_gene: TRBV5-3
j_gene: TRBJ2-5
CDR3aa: ARSTTGWGQETQY

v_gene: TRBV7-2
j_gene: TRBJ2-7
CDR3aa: ASSPREGSYEQY

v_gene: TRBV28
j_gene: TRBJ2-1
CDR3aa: ASSFFAGGYNEQF

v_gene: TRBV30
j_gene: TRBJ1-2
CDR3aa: AWRAGGLYGYT

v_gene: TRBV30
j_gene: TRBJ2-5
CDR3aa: AWTTWTFGEVTQY

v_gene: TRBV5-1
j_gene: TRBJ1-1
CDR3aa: ASSLDVQGMNTEAF

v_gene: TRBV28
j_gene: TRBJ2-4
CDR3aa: ASSLSSGRAVAKNIQY

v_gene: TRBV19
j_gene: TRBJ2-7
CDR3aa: ASSTGFSSYEQY

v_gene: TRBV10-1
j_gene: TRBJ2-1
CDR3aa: ASNVRDTHNEQF

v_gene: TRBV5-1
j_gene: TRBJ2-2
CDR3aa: ASSFGRASGNTGELF

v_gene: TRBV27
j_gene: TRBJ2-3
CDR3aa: ASSPPSLQGPRTQY

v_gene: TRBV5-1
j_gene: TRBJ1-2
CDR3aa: ASSWGRDYGYT

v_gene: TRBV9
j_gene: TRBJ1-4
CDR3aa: ASSERTGGREKLF

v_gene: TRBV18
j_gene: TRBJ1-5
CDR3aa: ASSPQNSRTHHQPQH

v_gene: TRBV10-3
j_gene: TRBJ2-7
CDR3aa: ATSLGGSSSYEQY

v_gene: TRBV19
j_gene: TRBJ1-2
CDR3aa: ASSMIGGNYGYT

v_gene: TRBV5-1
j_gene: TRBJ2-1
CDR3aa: ASSLQGTNEQF

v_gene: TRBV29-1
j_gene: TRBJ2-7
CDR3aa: SVLTGGYEQY

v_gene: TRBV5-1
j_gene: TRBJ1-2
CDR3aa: ASSSWDRVNGYT

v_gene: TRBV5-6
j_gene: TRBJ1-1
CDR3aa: ASSVQAGQMNTEAF

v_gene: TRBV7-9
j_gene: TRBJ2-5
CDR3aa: ASSTSGSGETQY

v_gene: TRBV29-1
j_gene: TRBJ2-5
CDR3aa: SARDRAKETQY

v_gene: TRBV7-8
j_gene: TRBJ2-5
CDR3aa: ASSPPGTGGRETQY

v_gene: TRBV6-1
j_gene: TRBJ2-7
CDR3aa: ASNDPSEQY

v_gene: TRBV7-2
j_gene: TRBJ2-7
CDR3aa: ASNQRLAAYEQY

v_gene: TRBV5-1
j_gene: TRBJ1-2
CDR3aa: ASTNLDRGNYGYT

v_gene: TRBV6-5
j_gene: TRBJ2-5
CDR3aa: ASSYLGLAGKETQY

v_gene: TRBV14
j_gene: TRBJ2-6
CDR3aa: ASSLQGGSGANVLT

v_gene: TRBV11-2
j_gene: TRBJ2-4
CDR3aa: ASSLVGGLAKNIQY

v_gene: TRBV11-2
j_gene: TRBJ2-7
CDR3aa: ASSYDRGPYEQY

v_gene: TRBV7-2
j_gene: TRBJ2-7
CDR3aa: ASSLSARPGGSSYEQY

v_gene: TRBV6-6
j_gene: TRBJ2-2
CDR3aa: ASSYLRGAGELF

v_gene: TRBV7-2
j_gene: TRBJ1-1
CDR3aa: ASSLVTVNTEAF

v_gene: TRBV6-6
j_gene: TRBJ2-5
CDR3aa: ASSFQGLETQY

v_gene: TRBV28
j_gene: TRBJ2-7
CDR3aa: ASSSRTSGHYEQY

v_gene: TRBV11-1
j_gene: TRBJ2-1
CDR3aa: ASSLGRAYNEQF

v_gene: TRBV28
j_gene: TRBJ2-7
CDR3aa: ASVQGGAGGYEQY

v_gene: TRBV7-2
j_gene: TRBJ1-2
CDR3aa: ASSSPGQGAGGYT

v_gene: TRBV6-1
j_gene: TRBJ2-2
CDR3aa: ASSPLGRSGELF

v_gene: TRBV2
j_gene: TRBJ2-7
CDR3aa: ASSEEAGLD